The 9 T cell receptor beta chains below come from one sample, sequenced in a study of beta chain features in type 1 diabetes. Since all of the isolated RNA was reverse transcribed, expressed TCRB transcripts were what got sequenced. Some clones are missing from TCRdb's copy, which holds only in-frame ones; the method was immunoSEQ multiplex PCR. The table lists 150,000 or so clones, almost 65% of them singletons. The study, taken as a whole, reports: TCRB CDR3 length was moderately but significantly reduced in all four CD4+ subsets of Type 1 diabetes patients.

No antigen has been identified for these receptors. The sample comprised naive CD4+ T cells from blood. The receptors come from a young man with type 1 diabetes.

The rearrangement uses TRBV30 and TRBJ2-5, with 7 bases identical to TRBD1. J lost 0 bases, V lost 2 bases, and 6 bases had no gene match. CDR3 size: 15 residues. Germline V gene lookup returns CDR1 GTSNPN and CDR2 SVGIG (reference sequence). CDR3 in DNA: TGTGCCTGGAGTTTCGGGACAGCCGACCAAGAGACCCAGTACTTC. Its translation: CAWSFGTADQETQYF.

The gene calls are TRBV18 and TRBJ2-1; D call uncertain. The CDR3 totals 12 residues. The germline CDR1 and CDR2 sequences are KGHSH and LQKENI. Between the trimmed V and J ends, which lost 6 bases and 7 bases, there was a span of 10 bases. The CDR3 reads CASSPSENEQFF. CDR3 coding DNA: TGTGCCAGCTCGCCTTCGGAAAATGAGCAGTTCTTC.

This clone was seen once. The chain employs TRBV4-3 and TRBJ2-1, with TRBD2 as a possible D gene (6 bases). The CDR3 extends over 15 amino acids. Germline CDR1 and CDR2: LGHNA and YSLEER. V lost 2 bases, J lost 3 bases, and 11 bases lay in between. CDR3 sequence: CASSQWGGVYNEQFF. The CDR3 DNA is TGCGCCAGCAGCCAATGGGGAGGAGTCTACAATGAGCAGTTCTTC.

This clone turned up a few times. This chain links TRBV30 with TRBJ2-4; TRBD1 might be the D (6 bases). V dropped 2 bases and J dropped 0 bases, with 20 bases sitting between them. This CDR3 is built from 18 residues. Germline CDR1 and CDR2: GTSNPN and SVGIG (reference sequence). The CDR3 coding sequence is TGTGCCTGGAGTTCCGGGACACCCTACCTGGGAGCCAAAAACATTCAGTACTTC. Its translation is CAWSSGTPYLGAKNIQYF.

This clone appeared once. In nucleotides, the CDR3 is TGTGCCAGCACCGAATCCCGTGCCGATAATGAAAAACTGTTTTTT. It translates to CASTESRADNEKLFF. The J gene is TRBJ1-4, the V gene TRBV7-9; no definite D call. Between the trimmed V and J ends, which lost 7 bases and 4 bases, there was a span of 16 bases. The CDR3 runs 15 residues. Germline values: CDR1 SEHNR, CDR2 FQNEAQ (reference sequence).

The CDR3 DNA sequence: TGTGCCAGCAGTAGGGACTACACAGATACGCAGTATTTT. Protein product: CASSRDYTDTQYF. The J gene is TRBJ2-3, the V gene TRBV2, with 7 bases lining up with TRBD2. The CDR3 is made up of 13 amino acids. Per germline, CDR1 SNHLY and CDR2 FYNNEI. The ends lost 5 bases at V and 2 bases at J; junction bases unmatched: 1.

The chain has TRBV20-1 and TRBJ1-4; D remains unclear. V gave up 3 bases and J gave up 8 bases, with 7 bases separating them. This CDR3 has 11 residues. Germline V gives CDR1 DFQATT, CDR2 SNEGSKA (reference sequence). CDR3 nucleotides: TGCAGTGCTAGGCTGTGGGAAAAACTGTTTTTT. Translation gives CSARLWEKLFF.

The CDR3 protein is CASHGGGDIPYEQYF. As DNA, the CDR3 is TGTGCCAGCCACGGTGGTGGCGACATCCCCTACGAGCAGTACTTC. The genes are TRBV6-5 and TRBJ2-7; D gene ambiguous. The CDR3 is made up of 15 amino acids. Germline V gives CDR1 MNHEY, CDR2 SVGAGI. V lost 8 bases to trimming and J lost 2 bases, with 19 bases between them.

This rearrangement joins TRBV18 to TRBJ2-6; 10 bases line up with TRBD1. CDR3 length equals 19 residues. V trimming: 6 bases; J trimming: 0 bases; junction bases outside the gene matches: 11. Germline V gene data show CDR1 as KGHSH and CDR2 as LQKENI. The CDR3 protein is CASSPLTGGTSSGANVLTF. CDR3 sequence (DNA): TGTGCCAGCTCTCCCCTGACAGGGGGCACATCCTCTGGGGCCAACGTCCTGACTTTC.